The rows below give T cell receptor beta chains drawn from one sample of a study of blood T cell repertoires in COVID-19. Sequenced by immunoSEQ multiplex PCR; TCRdb stores in-frame clones only, minus some. Of 200,000 to 250,000 clones in the sample, almost 90% were seen once. The specimen sequenced was PBMCs or T cells enriched from blood (not recorded which). The receptor source for this set is a woman between 50 and 59 years old with acute COVID-19. CDR3s include the opening cysteine and the closing phenylalanine or tryptophan. A D gene is named only where the DNA matches it firmly. Size tells how often a clone was seen (once, few, many) or the class of an expanded clone, and some rows leave it out.

few | TRBJ1-3 | TRBV28 | NA | TGTGCCAGCAGTTTAATTCCAGGGAACACCATATATTTT | CASSLIPGNTIYF
NA | TRBJ2-7 | TRBV6-5 | NA | TGTGCCAGCAGTTACTCGAGGGCAGGCGCCTACGAGCAGTACTTC | CASSYSRAGAYEQYF
NA | TRBJ2-1 | TRBV19 | TRBD2 | TGTGCCAGTAGTACCTCTGGACTAGCGGGTTACAATGAGCAGTTCTTC | CASSTSGLAGYNEQFF
many | TRBJ2-7 | TRBV14 | TRBD2 | TGTGCCAGCAGCCATCGTCCCGCGACTAGCGGGAGGGCCTTCGAGCAGTACTTC | CASSHRPATSGRAFEQYF
NA | TRBJ2-3 | TRBV7-3 | TRBD1 | TGTGCCAGCAGCCTCCTCGGGACAGGGGGCCTGGATACGCAGTATTTT | CASSLLGTGGLDTQYF
once | TRBJ1-1 | TRBV19 | NA | TGTGCCAGTAGTAGCCCCGGGGGGGCGAACACTGAAGCTTTCTTT | CASSSPGGANTEAFF
NA | TRBJ2-7 | TRBV5-1 | TRBD1 | TGCGCCAGCAGCTGGACAGGGAGCTCCTACGAGCAGTACTTC | CASSWTGSSYEQYF
NA | TRBJ2-2 | TRBV28 | NA | TGTGCCAGCAGTTTATTTCGGGGACTCACCGGGGAGCTGTTTTTT | CASSLFRGLTGELFF
many | TRBJ1-4 | TRBV7-8 | TRBD1 | TGTGCCAGCGCAGGACAGGGGGCTAATGAAAAACTGTTTTTT | CASAGQGANEKLFF
once | TRBJ2-4 | TRBV4-1 | NA | TGCGCCAGCAGCCAAGCCCAGGGCATTCAGTACTTC | CASSQAQGIQYF
NA | TRBJ1-6 | TRBV5-1 | NA | TGCGCCAGCAGCTTGGAGGGGCAGGGAGGCCCTACCTATAATTCACCCCTCCACTTT | CASSLEGQGGPTYNSPLHF
NA | TRBJ1-6 | TRBV27 | TRBD1 | TGTGCCAGCAAGGTGGACAGGGTGGGGAATTCACCCCTCCACTTT | CASKVDRVGNSPLHF
NA | TRBJ1-4 | TRBV19 | TRBD1 | TGTGCCAGTAGTACAACACAGGGGCCTAATGAAAAACTGTTTTTT | CASSTTQGPNEKLFF
NA | TRBJ1-5 | TRBV15 | NA | TGTGCCACCAGCAGAGATACAGGCAATCAGCCCCAGCATTTT | CATSRDTGNQPQHF
NA | TRBJ1-3 | TRBV15 | NA | TGTGCCACCAGCAGAGACAGGGTCTTAGGAAACACCATATATTTT | CATSRDRVLGNTIYF